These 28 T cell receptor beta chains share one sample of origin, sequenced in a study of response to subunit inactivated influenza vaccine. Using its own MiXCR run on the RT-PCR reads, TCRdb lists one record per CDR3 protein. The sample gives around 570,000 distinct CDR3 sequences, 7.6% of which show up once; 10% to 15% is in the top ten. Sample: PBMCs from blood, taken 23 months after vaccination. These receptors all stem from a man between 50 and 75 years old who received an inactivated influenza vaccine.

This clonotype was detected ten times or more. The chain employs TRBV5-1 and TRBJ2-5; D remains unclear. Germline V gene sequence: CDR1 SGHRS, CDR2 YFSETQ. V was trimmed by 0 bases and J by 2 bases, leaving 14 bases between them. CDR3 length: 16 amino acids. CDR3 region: CASSLGSPTYQETQYF. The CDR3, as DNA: TGCGCCAGCAGCTTGGGATCTCCGACATATCAAGAGACCCAGTACTTC.

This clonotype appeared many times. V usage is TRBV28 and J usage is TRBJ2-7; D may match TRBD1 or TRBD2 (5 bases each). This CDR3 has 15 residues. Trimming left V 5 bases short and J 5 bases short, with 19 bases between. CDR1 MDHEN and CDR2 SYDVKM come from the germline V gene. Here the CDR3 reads CASSPPQRGFDEQYF. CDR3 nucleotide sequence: TGTGCCAGCAGTCCCCCCCAGAGGGGATTCGACGAGCAGTACTTC. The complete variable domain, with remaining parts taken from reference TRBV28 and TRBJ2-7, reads DVKVTQSSRYLVKRTGEKVFLECVQDMDHENMFWYRQDPGLGLRLIYFSYDVKMKEKGDIPEGYSVSREKKERFSLILESASTNQTSMYLCASSPPQRGFDEQYFGPGTRLTVT.

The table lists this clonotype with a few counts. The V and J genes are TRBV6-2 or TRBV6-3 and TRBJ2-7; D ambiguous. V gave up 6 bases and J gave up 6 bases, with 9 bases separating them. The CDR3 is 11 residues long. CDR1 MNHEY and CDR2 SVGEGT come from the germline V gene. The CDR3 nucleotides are TGTGCCAGCAGCGTGATGGGCGAGCAGTACTTC. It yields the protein CASSVMGEQYF.

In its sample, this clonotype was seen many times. The chain's CDR3 is CASSPETGRSEKLFF. The CDR3 DNA reads TGCGCCAGCAGCCCTGAGACAGGGCGGTCCGAAAAACTGTTTTTT. This rearrangement joins TRBV5-1 to TRBJ1-4; 7 nucleotides align to TRBD1. V was pared by 4 bases and J by 8 bases, with 11 bases of the junction left unmatched. CDR1 and CDR2 from the germline V gene are SGHRS and YFSETQ. CDR3 length equals 15 residues.

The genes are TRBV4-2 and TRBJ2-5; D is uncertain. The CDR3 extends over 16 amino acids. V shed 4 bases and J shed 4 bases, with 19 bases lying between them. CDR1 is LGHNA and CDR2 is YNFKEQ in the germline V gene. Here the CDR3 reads CASSPTPSHVSETQYF. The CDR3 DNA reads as TGTGCCAGCAGCCCCACGCCCTCCCATGTATCAGAGACCCAGTACTTC.

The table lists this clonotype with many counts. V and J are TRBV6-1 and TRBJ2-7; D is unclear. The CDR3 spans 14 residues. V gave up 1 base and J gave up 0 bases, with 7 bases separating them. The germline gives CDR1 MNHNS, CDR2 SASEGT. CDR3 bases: TGTGCCAGCAGTGAAGGGCCTAGCTCCTACGAGCAGTACTTC. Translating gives CASSEGPSSYEQYF.

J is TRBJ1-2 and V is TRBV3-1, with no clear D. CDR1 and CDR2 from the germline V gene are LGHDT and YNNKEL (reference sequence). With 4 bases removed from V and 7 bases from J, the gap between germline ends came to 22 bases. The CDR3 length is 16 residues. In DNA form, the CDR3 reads TGTGCCAGCAGCCTCCGAGTCTCCGAACAAACTAGTGGCTACACCTTC. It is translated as CASSLRVSEQTSGYTF.

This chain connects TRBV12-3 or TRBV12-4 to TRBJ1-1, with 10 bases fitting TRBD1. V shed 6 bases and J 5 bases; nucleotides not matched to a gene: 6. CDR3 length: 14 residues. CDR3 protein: CASSHDRGRTEAFF. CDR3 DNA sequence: TGTGCCAGCAGCCACGACAGGGGGCGAACTGAAGCTTTCTTT.

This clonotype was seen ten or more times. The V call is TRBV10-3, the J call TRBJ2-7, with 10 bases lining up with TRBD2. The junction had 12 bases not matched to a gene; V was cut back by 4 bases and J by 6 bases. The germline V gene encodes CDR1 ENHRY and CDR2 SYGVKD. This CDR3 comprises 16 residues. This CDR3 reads CAISAGSGRANGEQYF. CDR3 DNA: TGTGCCATCAGTGCGGGGAGCGGGAGGGCGAATGGCGAGCAGTACTTC.

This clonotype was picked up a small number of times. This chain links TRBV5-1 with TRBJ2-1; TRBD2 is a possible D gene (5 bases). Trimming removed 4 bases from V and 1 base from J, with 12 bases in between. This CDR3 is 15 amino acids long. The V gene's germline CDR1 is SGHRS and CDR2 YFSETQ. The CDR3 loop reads CASSSGEESYNEQFF. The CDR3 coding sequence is TGCGCCAGCAGCAGCGGTGAAGAGTCCTACAATGAGCAGTTCTTC.

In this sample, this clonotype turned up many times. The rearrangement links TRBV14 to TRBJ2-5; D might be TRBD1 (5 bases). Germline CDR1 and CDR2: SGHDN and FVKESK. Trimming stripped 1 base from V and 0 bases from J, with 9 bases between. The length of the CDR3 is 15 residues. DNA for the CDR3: TGTGCCAGCAGCCAAGGGGGCTGGTACCAAGAGACCCAGTACTTC. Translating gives CASSQGGWYQETQYF.

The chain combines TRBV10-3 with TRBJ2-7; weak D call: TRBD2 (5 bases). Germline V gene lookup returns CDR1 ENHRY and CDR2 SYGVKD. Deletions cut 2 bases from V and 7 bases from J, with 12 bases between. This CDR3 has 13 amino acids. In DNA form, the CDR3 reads TGTGCCATCAGTGAGGGGAGTCCGGGGGAGCAGTACTTC. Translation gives CAISEGSPGEQYF.

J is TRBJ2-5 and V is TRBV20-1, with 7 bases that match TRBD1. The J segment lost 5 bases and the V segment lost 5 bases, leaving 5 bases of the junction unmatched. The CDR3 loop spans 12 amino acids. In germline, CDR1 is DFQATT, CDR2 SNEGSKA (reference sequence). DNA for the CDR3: TGCAGTGCTGACAGGGCTGAGGAGACCCAGTACTTC. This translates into CSADRAEETQYF.

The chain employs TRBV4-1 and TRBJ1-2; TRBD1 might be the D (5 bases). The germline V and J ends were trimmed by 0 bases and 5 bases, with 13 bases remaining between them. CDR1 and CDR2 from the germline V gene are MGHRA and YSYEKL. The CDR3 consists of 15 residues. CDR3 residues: CASSQDGEGRYGYTF. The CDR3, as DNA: TGCGCCAGCAGCCAAGACGGAGAGGGACGTTATGGCTACACCTTC.

The CDR3 sequence: CASSRIGRARADTQYF. DNA for the CDR3: TGTGCCAGCAGCCGAATCGGGAGGGCCAGGGCAGATACGCAGTATTTT. The genes are TRBV28 and TRBJ2-3, with TRBD2 matching 8 bases. With V trimmed by 6 bases and J by 4 bases, 12 bases remained unmatched. Germline V lookup: CDR1 MDHEN, CDR2 SYDVKM. This CDR3 has 16 residues.

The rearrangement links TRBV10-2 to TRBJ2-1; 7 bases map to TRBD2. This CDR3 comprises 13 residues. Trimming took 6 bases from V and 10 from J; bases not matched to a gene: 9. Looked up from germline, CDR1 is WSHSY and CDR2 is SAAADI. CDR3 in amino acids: CASRTLAREEQFF. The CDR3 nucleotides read TGCGCCAGCAGGACACTAGCGCGGGAGGAGCAGTTCTTC.

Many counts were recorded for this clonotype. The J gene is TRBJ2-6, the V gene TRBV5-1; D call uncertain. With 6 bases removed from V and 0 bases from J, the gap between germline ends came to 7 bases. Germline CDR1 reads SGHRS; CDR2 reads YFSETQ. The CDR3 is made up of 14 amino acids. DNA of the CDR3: TGCGCCAGCACCCAGACCTCTGGGGCCAACGTCCTGACTTTC. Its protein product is CASTQTSGANVLTF.

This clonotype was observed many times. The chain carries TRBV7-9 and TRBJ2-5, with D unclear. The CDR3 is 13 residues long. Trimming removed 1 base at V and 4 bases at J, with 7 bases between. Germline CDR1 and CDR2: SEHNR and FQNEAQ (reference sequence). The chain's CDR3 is CASSLGPIETQYF. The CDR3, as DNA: TGTGCCAGCAGCTTAGGGCCGATAGAGACCCAGTACTTC.

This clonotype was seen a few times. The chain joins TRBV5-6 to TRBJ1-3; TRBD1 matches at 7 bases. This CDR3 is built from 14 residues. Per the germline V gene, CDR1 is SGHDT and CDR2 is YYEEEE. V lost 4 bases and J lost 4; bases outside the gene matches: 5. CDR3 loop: CASSLGQVGNTIYF. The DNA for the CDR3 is TGTGCCAGCAGCCTAGGACAGGTCGGAAACACCATATATTTT.

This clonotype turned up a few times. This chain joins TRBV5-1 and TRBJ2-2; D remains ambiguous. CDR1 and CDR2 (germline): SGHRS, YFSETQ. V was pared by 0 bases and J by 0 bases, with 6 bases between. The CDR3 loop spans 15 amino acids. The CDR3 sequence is CASSLEGPNTGELFF. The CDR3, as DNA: TGCGCCAGCAGCTTGGAGGGCCCGAACACCGGGGAGCTGTTTTTT.

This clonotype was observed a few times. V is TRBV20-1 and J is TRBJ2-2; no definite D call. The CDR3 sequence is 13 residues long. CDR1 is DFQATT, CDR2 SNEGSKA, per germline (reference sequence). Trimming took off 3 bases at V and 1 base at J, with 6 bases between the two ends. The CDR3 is CSASYMNTGELFF. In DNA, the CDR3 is TGCAGTGCTAGTTACATGAACACCGGGGAGCTGTTTTTT.

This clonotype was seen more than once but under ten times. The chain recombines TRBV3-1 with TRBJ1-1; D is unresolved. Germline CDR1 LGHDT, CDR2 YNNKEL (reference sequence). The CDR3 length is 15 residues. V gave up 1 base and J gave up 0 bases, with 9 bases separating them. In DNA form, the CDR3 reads TGTGCCAGCAGCCAAGGAGGCTGGGTGAACACTGAAGCTTTCTTT. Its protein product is CASSQGGWVNTEAFF.

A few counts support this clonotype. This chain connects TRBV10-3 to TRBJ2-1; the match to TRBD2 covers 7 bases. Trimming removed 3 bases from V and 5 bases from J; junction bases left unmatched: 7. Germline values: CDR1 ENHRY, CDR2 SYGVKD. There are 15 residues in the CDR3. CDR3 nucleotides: TGTGCCATCAGTGAAATGGCGGGGGTTCACAATGAGCAGTTCTTC. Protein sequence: CAISEMAGVHNEQFF.

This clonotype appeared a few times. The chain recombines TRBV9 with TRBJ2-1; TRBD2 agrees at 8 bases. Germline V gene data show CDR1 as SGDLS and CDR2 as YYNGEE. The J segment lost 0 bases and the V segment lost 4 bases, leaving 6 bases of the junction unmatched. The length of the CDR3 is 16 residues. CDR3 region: CASSTSSGSSYNEQFF. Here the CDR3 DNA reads TGTGCCAGCAGCACCTCGAGCGGGAGCTCCTACAATGAGCAGTTCTTC.

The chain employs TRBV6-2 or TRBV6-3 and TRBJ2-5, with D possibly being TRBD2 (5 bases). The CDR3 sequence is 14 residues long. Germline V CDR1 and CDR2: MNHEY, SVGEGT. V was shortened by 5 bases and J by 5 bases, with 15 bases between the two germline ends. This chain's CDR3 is CASSPRGRRETQYF. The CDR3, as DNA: TGTGCCAGCAGTCCTCGGGGTAGGCGGGAGACCCAGTACTTC.

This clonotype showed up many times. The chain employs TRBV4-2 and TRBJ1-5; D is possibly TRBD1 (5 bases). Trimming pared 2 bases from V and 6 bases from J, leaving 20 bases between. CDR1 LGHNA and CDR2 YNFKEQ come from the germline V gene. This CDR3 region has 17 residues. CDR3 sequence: CASSQSPGSGGSQPQHF. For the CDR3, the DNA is TGTGCCAGCAGCCAATCCCCCGGGAGCGGGGGAAGTCAGCCCCAGCATTTT.

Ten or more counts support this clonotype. The CDR3 DNA reads TGCAGCGTTGTAGGGGATCATGGCTACACCTTC. This gives the protein CSVVGDHGYTF. This chain joins TRBV29-1 and TRBJ1-2, with D possibly TRBD1 on 5 matching bases. CDR1 SQVTM and CDR2 ANQGSEA come from the germline V gene. Trimming took 4 bases from V and 6 from J, leaving 9 bases between them. The CDR3 loop spans 11 amino acids.

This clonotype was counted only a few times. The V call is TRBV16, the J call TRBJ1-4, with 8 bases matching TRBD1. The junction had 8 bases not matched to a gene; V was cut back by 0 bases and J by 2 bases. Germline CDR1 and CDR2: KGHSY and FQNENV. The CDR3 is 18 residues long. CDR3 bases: TGTGCCAGCAGCCAATCGTGGCAGGGGGCTAATACTAATGAAAAACTGTTTTTT. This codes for CASSQSWQGANTNEKLFF.